Following are 2 T cell receptor beta chains from one sample sequenced in a study of T cell responses to AZD1222 COVID-19 vaccine. Profiled with immunoSEQ multiplex PCR; TCRdb holds only in-frame clones, not every one. The sample includes roughly 100,000 clones, 88% of them seen just once. This specimen consisted of peripheral blood, obtained on day 0 of AZD1222 vaccination. These receptors all come from an adult in good health.

The V gene is TRBV19, the J gene TRBJ2-1, with 12 bases identical to TRBD2. The length of the CDR3 is 17 residues. V was pared by 4 bases and J by 0 bases, with 4 bases of the junction left unmatched. CDR1 LNHDA and CDR2 SQIVND come from the germline V gene (reference sequence). In DNA, the CDR3 is TGTGCCAGTAGTACATTGACTAGCGGGAGCTCCTACAATGAGCAGTTCTTC. Translated: CASSTLTSGSSYNEQFF.

This chain joins TRBV6-1 and TRBJ2-1; 8 bases are a match to TRBD2. Germline V gives CDR1 MNHNS, CDR2 SASEGT. CDR3 size: 16 residues. The ends lost 1 base at V and 9 bases at J; junction bases unmatched: 11. The CDR3 is CASSEVIRRGGGEQFF. CDR3 sequence (DNA): TGTGCCAGCAGTGAAGTTATTCGCCGGGGGGGCGGTGAGCAGTTCTTC.